This T cell receptor (beta chain) stems from a study of shared clonotypes between healthy human individuals. Generated by immunoSEQ multiplex PCR, the TCRdb table keeps only in-frame clones and is missing some. The table has 550,000 to 750,000 clones, roughly 95% seen once; the top ten hold approximately 0.1%. Selected positively for CCR7 and CD45RO-negative, naive CD8 cells excluded terminally differentiated effector memory CD45RA+ cells. The study, taken as a whole, reports: All-four-donor shared clonotypes had higher generation probabilities than non-shared clonotypes did.

This CDR3 is 16 amino acids long. Germline CDR1 and CDR2: SGHTA and FQGTGA. The V and J ends lost 2 bases and 1 base, in that order; junction bases with no gene match: 7. This clone came up once. Its antigen is not identified. The clonotype comes from a woman aged 25 to 39 in good health. The chain carries TRBV7-3 and TRBJ1-1, with 7 bases lining up with TRBD1. The sequenced material came from naive CD8+ T cells sorted from blood. The DNA of the CDR3 is TGTGCCAGCAGCTTAGTTCCCGGGACAGCGAACACTGAAGCTTTCTTT. Protein product: CASSLVPGTANTEAFF. Filled out from reference TRBV7-3 and TRBJ1-1, the complete variable domain reads GAGVSQTPSNKVTEKGKYVELRCDPISGHTALYWYRQSLGQGPEFLIYFQGTGAADDSGLPNDRFFAVRPEGSVSTLKIQRTERGDSAVYLCASSLVPGTANTEAFFGQGTRLTVV.